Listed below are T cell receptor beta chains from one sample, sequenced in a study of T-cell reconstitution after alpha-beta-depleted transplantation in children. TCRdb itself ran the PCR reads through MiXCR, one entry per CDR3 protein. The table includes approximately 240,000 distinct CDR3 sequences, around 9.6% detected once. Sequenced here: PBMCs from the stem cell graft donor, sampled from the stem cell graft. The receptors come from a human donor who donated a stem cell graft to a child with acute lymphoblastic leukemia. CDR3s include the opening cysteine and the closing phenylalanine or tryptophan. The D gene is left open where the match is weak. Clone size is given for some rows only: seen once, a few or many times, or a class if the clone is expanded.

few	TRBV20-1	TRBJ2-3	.	CSALHREGGTDTQYF	TGCAGTGCTCTCCACAGGGAAGGCGGCACAGATACGCAGTATTTT
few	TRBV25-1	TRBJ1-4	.	CASGALQDLHF	TGTGCCAGCGGAGCTTTACAAGACTTACATTTT
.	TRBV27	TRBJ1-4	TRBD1	CASSLTQGATNEKLFF	TGTGCCAGCAGTCTAACACAGGGGGCAACTAATGAAAAACTGTTTTTT
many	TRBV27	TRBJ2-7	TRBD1	CASSPLTGTGFYEQYF	TGTGCCAGCAGTCCCCTCACCGGGACAGGATTCTACGAGCAGTACTTC
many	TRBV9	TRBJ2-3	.	CASSAYKDTQYF	TGTGCCAGCAGCGCCTATAAGGATACGCAGTATTTT
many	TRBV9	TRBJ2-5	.	CASSVGSTDEETQYF	TGTGCCAGCAGCGTAGGTTCGACAGACGAAGAGACCCAGTACTTC
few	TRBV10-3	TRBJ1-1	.	CAISDATGNTEAFF	TGTGCCATCAGCGATGCGACAGGGAACACTGAAGCTTTCTTT
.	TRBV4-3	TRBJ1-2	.	CASSQAVSSNYGYTF	TGCGCCAGCAGCCAAGCGGTTAGCTCTAACTATGGCTACACCTTC
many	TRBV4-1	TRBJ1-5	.	CASSQVLRVGNQPQHF	TGCGCCAGCAGCCAAGTTTTACGGGTGGGCAATCAGCCCCAGCATTTT
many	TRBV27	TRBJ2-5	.	CASRLGVGPMPQETQYF	TGTGCCAGCAGACTAGGGGTTGGCCCTATGCCCCAAGAGACCCAGTACTTC
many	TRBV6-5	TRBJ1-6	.	CASSYTRDWRSPLHF	TGTGCCAGCAGTTACACGCGGGACTGGCGTTCACCCCTCCACTTT
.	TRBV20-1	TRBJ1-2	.	CSARDIRGRDTNYGYTF	TGCAGTGCTAGAGATATCCGGGGGCGAGATACTAACTATGGCTACACCTTC
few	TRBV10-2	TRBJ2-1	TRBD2	CASSGHLLAGTSEQFF	TGCGCCAGCAGTGGCCACCTACTAGCGGGGACATCTGAGCAGTTCTTC
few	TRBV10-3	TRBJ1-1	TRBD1	CAISGTGGTEAFF	TGTGCCATCAGTGGGACAGGGGGCACTGAAGCTTTCTTT